These T cell receptor beta chains were read from a single sample in a study of hypomethylating agent response in myelodysplastic syndrome. The method was immunoSEQ multiplex PCR; TCRdb's version includes in-frame clones alone and lacks a portion of them. The sample has 3,200 or so clones; roughly 84% are singletons. The sequencing used bone marrow, collected before or after starting hypomethylating agent treatment for myelodysplastic syndrome (not recorded which). Every receptor here comes from a human donor with myelodysplastic syndrome. Each CDR3 is given without its conserved first and last residue.

v_call,j_call,cdr3_aa
TRBV30,TRBJ1-5,AWSVRDSSNQPQH
TRBV5-1,TRBJ2-5,ASSLNSGGAETQY
TRBV5-3,TRBJ1-5,ARGKTVNQPQH
TRBV6-1,-,ATPGSSYEQY
TRBV6-5,TRBJ1-2,ASRTTGRSGYT
TRBV6-1,TRBJ1-2,ASLDRDTNYGYT
TRBV10-2,TRBJ2-1,ASSRTSAEYNEQF
TRBV5-4,TRBJ2-5,ASSKSSRSQETQY
TRBV7-9,TRBJ2-3,ASSLVGDTQY
TRBV2,TRBJ2-2,ASSESTFAGELF
TRBV10-3,-,AISPTSGGYEQY
TRBV6-4,TRBJ1-2,ASSVDFGTLGGYT
TRBV2,TRBJ1-5,ASRNTYSNQPQH
TRBV5-4,TRBJ2-4,ASYGDNRKGLAKNIQY
TRBV27,TRBJ2-7,ASSLFRGAYEQY
TRBV6-1,TRBJ1-2,ASGRTVSIPYGYT
TRBV6-4,TRBJ1-5,ASSDSDRGGNQPQH
TRBV6-6,TRBJ2-3,ASSPHGTDTQY
TRBV7-2,TRBJ2-1,ASSLGGSGGGYNEQF
TRBV9,TRBJ2-6,ASSAIGGGSGANVLT
TRBV10-3,TRBJ2-3,AISELDLTPGTQY
TRBV29-1,TRBJ2-1,SAEDSSYNEQF
TRBV6-6,TRBJ1-6,ASTGGNNSPLH
TRBV15,TRBJ2-1,ATSRDLGRGLAGPEQF
TRBV2,TRBJ1-1,ASTLGQGAPRTEAF
TRBV6-6,TRBJ2-1,ASSFAPDNEQF
TRBV28,TRBJ1-1,ASIWRGTVTEAF
TRBV30,TRBJ2-2,AWGPGFKPGELF
TRBV10-3,TRBJ2-3,AISGDAPTDTQY